The TCR beta chain under discussion was sequenced for a study of blood T cell repertoires in COVID-19. At the level of the study: COVID-19 samples, acute and convalescent, were from the United States, Italy and Spain.

Per germline, CDR1 SEHNR and CDR2 FQNEAQ (reference sequence). The length of the CDR3 is 12 residues. V was clipped by 5 bases and J by 8 bases; unmatched bases: 5. Methods used by the authors: How many nucleated cells were present was estimated from reference gene primer amplification. Produced via immunoSEQ multiplex PCR; TCRdb's table is partial and in-frame only. The V and J calls and clone size are taken from that table; D and trimming were inferred from the DNA. The sample lists 150,000 or so clones, approximately 70% seen once, with less than 2.5% in the top ten. The receptor's source is a woman between 65 and 79 years old with acute or convalescent COVID-19. The chain is built from TRBV7-9 and TRBJ1-2; 7 bases map to TRBD1. Sequences were obtained from peripheral blood. CDR3 loop: CASSDTGEGYTF. The CDR3 nucleotides are TGTGCCAGCAGCGATACAGGGGAAGGCTACACCTTC.